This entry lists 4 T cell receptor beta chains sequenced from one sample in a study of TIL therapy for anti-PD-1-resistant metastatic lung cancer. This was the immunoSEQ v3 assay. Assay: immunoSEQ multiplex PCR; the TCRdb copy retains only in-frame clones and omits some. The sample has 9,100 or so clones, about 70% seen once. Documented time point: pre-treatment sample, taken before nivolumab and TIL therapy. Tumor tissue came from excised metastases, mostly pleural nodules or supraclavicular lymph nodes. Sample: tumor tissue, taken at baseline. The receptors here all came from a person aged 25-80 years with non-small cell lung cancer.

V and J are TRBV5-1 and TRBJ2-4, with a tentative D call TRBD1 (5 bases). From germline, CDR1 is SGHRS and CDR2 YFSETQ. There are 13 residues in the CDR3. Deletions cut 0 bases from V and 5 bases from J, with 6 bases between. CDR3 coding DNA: TGCGCCAGCAGCTTGGTAGGGGAAAACATTCAGTACTTC. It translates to CASSLVGENIQYF.

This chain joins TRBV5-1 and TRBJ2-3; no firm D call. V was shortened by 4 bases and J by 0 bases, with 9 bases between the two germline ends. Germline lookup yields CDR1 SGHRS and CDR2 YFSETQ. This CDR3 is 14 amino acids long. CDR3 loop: CASSGDGSTDTQYF. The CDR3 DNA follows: TGCGCCAGCAGCGGCGACGGTAGCACAGATACGCAGTATTTT.

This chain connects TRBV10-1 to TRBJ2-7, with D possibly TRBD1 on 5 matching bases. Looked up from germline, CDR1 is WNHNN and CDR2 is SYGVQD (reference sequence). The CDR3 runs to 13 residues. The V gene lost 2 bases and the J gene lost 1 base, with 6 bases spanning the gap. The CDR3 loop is CASSETGSYEQYF. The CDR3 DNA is TGCGCCAGCAGTGAGACAGGATCCTACGAGCAGTACTTC.

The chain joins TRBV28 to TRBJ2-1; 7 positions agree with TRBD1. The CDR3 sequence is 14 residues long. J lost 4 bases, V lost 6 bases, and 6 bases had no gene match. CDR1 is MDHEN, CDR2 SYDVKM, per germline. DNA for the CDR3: TGTGCCAGCAGCCCCGGGACAGCATACAATGAGCAGTTCTTC. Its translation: CASSPGTAYNEQFF.